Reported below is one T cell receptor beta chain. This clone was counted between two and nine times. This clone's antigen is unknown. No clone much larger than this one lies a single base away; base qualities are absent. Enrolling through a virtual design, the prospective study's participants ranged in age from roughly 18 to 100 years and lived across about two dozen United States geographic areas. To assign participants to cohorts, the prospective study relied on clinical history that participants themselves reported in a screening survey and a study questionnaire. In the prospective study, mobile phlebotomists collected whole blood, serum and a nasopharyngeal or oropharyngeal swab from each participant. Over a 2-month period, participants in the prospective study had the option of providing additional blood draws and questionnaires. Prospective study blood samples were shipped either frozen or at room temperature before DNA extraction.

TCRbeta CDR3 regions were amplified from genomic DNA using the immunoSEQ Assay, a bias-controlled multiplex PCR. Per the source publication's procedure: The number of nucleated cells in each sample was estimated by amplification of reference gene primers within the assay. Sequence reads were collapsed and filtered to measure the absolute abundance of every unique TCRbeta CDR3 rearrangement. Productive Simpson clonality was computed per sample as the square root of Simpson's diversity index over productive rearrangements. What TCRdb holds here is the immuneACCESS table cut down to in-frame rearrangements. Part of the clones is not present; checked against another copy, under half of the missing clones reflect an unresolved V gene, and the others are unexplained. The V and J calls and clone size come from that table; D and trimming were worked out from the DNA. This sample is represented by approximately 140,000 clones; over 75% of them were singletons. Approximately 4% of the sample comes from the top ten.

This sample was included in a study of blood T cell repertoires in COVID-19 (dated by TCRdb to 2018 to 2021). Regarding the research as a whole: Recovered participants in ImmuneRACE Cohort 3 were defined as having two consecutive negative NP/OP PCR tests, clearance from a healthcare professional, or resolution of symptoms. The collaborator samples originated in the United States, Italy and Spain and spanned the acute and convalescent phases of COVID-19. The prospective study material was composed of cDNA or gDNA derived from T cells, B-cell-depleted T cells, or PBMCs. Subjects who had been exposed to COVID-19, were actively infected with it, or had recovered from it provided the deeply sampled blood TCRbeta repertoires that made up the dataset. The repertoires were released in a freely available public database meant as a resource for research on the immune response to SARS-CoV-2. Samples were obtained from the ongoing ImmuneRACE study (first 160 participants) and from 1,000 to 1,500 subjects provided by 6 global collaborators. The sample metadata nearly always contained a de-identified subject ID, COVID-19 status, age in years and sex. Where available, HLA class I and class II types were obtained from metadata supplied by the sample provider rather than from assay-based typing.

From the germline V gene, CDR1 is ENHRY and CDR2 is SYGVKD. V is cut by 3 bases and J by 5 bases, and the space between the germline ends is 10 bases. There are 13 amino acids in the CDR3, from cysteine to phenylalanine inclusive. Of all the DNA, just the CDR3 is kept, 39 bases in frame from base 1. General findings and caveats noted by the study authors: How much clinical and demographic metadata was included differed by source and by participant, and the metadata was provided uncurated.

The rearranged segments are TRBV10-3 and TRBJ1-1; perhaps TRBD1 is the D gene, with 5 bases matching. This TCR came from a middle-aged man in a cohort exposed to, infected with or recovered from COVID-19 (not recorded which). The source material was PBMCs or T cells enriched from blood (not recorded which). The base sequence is TGTGCCATCAGTGACCCGGGGGAAACTGAAGCTTTCTTT. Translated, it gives CAISDPGETEAFF.